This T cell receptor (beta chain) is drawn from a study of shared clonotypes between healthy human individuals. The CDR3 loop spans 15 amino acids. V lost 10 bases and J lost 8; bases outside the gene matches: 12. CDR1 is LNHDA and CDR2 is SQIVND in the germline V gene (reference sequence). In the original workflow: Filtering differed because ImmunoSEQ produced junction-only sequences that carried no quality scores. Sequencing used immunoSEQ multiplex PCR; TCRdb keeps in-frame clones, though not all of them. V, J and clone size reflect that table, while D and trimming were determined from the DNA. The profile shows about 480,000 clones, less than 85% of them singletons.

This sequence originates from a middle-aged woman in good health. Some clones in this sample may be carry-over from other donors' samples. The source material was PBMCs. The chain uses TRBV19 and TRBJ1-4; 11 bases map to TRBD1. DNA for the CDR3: TGTGCCACGGGGGACAGGGGGATGGGCCTGGAAAAACTGTTTTTT. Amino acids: CATGDRGMGLEKLFF.